Sequencing of this TCR beta chain was carried out in a study of tumor-infiltrating lymphocytes in primary liver carcinoma. Across the whole study: These were node-negative, non-metastatic T1-T3 tumors of 4.2 to 10 cm.

TCR beta cDNA was made from around 460 ng total RNA with a constant-region primer. Nested multiplex PCR, run for three rounds with slightly modified ARM-PCR, yielded TCR beta libraries. Researchers ran the first two PCR rounds for roughly 10 cycles each with TRBV1-TRBV30 forward primers and a C-beta reverse primer. One entry per CDR3 protein, called by TCRdb with MiXCR from the multiplex PCR reads. The sample records around 330,000 distinct CDR3 sequences, 58% being singletons. The CDR3 has 15 amino acids. With V trimmed by 6 bases and J by 5 bases, 7 bases remained unmatched. CDR1 is MGHDK, CDR2 SYGVNS, per germline. Unsorted whole blood yielded the blood RNA, and germline DNA was also extracted. The study enrolled treatment-naive patients with chronic HBV infection. Before surgery, four milliliters of EDTA blood were taken.

The sequenced sample consisted of peripheral blood. J is TRBJ1-4 and V is TRBV25-1; 9 bases fit TRBD1. This clonotype was sampled from a woman younger than 45 with primary liver carcinoma and hepatitis B virus infection. The CDR3 loop is CASRSSGQGNEKLFF. CDR3 coding DNA: TGTGCCAGCAGATCCTCGGGACAGGGCAATGAAAAACTGTTTTTT.